The 22 T cell receptor beta chains reported below all come from one sample, sequenced in a study of blood T cell repertoires in COVID-19. TCRdb keeps only in-frame clones here, not all; method: immunoSEQ multiplex PCR. Of approximately 220,000 clones listed, 85% to 90% were seen once; the top ten hold more than 3%. The specimen was PBMCs or T cells enriched from blood (not recorded which). These receptors all come from a young woman in a cohort exposed to, infected with or recovered from COVID-19 (not recorded which).

J is TRBJ1-6 and V is TRBV10-1, with 7 bases matching TRBD1. The CDR3 covers 13 residues. The ends lost 3 bases at V and 7 bases at J; junction bases unmatched: 0. CDR1 is WNHNN and CDR2 is SYGVQD in the germline V gene (reference sequence). CDR3 residues: CASSEQGNSPLHF. CDR3 nucleotide sequence: TGCGCCAGCAGTGAACAGGGGAATTCACCCCTCCACTTT.

V is TRBV30 and J is TRBJ1-1, with 9 bases that match TRBD1. Germline V gene data show CDR1 as GTSNPN and CDR2 as SVGIG (reference sequence). V trimming: 5 bases; J trimming: 4 bases; junction bases outside the gene matches: 8. The CDR3 consists of 14 residues. The CDR3 region is CAWEGGTGSTEAFF. The CDR3 bases are TGTGCCTGGGAGGGAGGGACAGGGAGCACTGAAGCTTTCTTT.

This chain links TRBV7-3 with TRBJ2-7; TRBD1 might be the D (6 bases). Per the germline V gene, CDR1 is SGHTA and CDR2 is FQGTGA. V was pared by 3 bases and J by 3 bases, with 9 bases between. The CDR3 loop spans 13 amino acids. CDR3 protein: CASSFGRGYEQYF. CDR3 sequence (DNA): TGTGCCAGCAGCTTTGGCAGGGGCTACGAGCAGTACTTC.

The CDR3 nucleotides are TGCAGCGTGCTCCGGGATCAAGAGACCCAGTACTTC. Its protein is CSVLRDQETQYF. The V call is TRBV29-1, the J call TRBJ2-5, with D tentatively TRBD2 (5 bases). V shed 6 bases and J shed 2 bases, with 10 bases lying between them. Germline values: CDR1 SQVTM, CDR2 ANQGSEA. The CDR3 loop spans 12 amino acids. Full variable domain (outside the CDR3, taken from reference TRBV29-1 and TRBJ2-5): SAVISQKPSRDICQRGTSLTIQCQVDSQVTMMFWYRQQPGQSLTLIATANQGSEATYESGFVIDKFPISRPNLTFSTLTVSNMSPEDSSIYLCSVLRDQETQYFGPGTRLLVL.

The genes are TRBV19 and TRBJ1-5; no clear D gene. V was shortened by 3 bases and J by 3 bases, with 3 bases between the two germline ends. In germline, CDR1 is LNHDA, CDR2 SQIVND (reference sequence). The CDR3 length is 12 residues. The CDR3 nucleotides read TGTGCCAGTAGTATCGTCAATCAGCCCCAGCATTTT. It translates to CASSIVNQPQHF.

This chain joins TRBV6-6 and TRBJ2-1; 11 positions match TRBD2. Trimming at V came to 6 bases and at J to 5 bases, leaving 6 bases not matched to a gene. Germline-derived CDR1 and CDR2 are MNHNY and SVGAGI (reference sequence). The CDR3 runs to 15 residues. CDR3 nucleotides: TGTGCCAGCAGCCGTAGCGGGAGGGTCGACAATGAGCAGTTCTTC. It encodes CASSRSGRVDNEQFF.

This clone appeared once. The chain couples TRBV5-1 to TRBJ1-2; 11 bases map to TRBD1. The CDR3 spans 17 residues. V was pared by 0 bases and J by 5 bases, with 9 bases of the junction left unmatched. Germline V gene lookup returns CDR1 SGHRS and CDR2 YFSETQ. The CDR3 DNA reads TGCGCCAGCAGCTTGGAGTACGGGACAGGGGGTCAATATGGCTACACCTTC. Its protein product is CASSLEYGTGGQYGYTF.

The chain is built from TRBV19 and TRBJ1-1, with 7 bases fitting TRBD1. Germline V gene sequence: CDR1 LNHDA, CDR2 SQIVND (reference sequence). J was trimmed by 3 bases and V by 6 bases; bases with no gene match: 4. CDR3 length: 13 residues. The CDR3 DNA sequence: TGTGCCAGTAGCTCCACAGGGGACACTGAAGCTTTCTTT. Protein product: CASSSTGDTEAFF.

The rearrangement joins TRBV5-1 to TRBJ2-1; D is perhaps TRBD2 (5 bases). Per the germline V gene, CDR1 is SGHRS and CDR2 is YFSETQ. The CDR3 contains 12 residues. Trimming cost V 0 bases and J 9 bases, with 7 bases left between them. The CDR3: CASSLARGEQFF. The DNA for the CDR3 is TGCGCCAGCAGCTTGGCCCGGGGTGAGCAGTTCTTC. The whole variable domain, filled in from reference TRBV5-1 and TRBJ2-1, reads KAGVTQTPRYLIKTRGQQVTLSCSPISGHRSVSWYQQTPGQGLQFLFEYFSETQRNKGNFPGRFSGRQFSNSRSEMNVSTLELGDSALYLCASSLARGEQFFGPGTRLTVL.

The chain joins TRBV10-3 to TRBJ1-3; 10 nucleotides match TRBD1. The CDR3 consists of 13 residues. The V gene's germline CDR1 is ENHRY and CDR2 SYGVKD. J was trimmed by 4 bases and V by 9 bases; bases with no gene match: 3. The CDR3 DNA sequence: TGTGCCATTGGGACAGGGGACGGAAACACCATATATTTT. Translating it yields CAIGTGDGNTIYF.

The sample holds one count of this clone. The chain carries TRBV5-1 and TRBJ2-1; D perhaps matches TRBD1 (5 bases). This CDR3 is built from 14 residues. Germline V gene data show CDR1 as SGHRS and CDR2 as YFSETQ. V lost 6 bases and J 8 bases, leaving 18 bases between the germline ends. The CDR3 sequence: CASTLWSRADEQFF. The CDR3 bases are TGCGCCAGCACCCTTTGGAGCAGGGCCGATGAGCAGTTCTTC. Using reference TRBV5-1 and TRBJ2-1 for the parts outside the CDR3, the full variable domain is KAGVTQTPRYLIKTRGQQVTLSCSPISGHRSVSWYQQTPGQGLQFLFEYFSETQRNKGNFPGRFSGRQFSNSRSEMNVSTLELGDSALYLCASTLWSRADEQFFGPGTRLTVL.

The chain recombines TRBV10-3 with TRBJ1-2; possible D gene TRBD1, 5 bases. This CDR3 region has 12 residues. Germline V lookup: CDR1 ENHRY, CDR2 SYGVKD. Trimming removed 3 bases at V and 8 bases at J, with 10 bases between. The CDR3 spells CAISEGARGYTF. The CDR3 bases are TGTGCCATCAGTGAAGGGGCGAGGGGCTACACCTTC.

The V call is TRBV7-3, the J call TRBJ2-7; a weak D match, TRBD2 (6 bases). V lost 2 bases to trimming and J lost 5 bases, with 13 bases between them. The CDR3 is 14 residues long. Germline loops: CDR1 SGHTA, CDR2 FQGTGA. CDR3 sequence: CASSLVTRANEQYF. CDR3 DNA sequence: TGTGCCAGCAGCTTAGTGACTAGGGCCAACGAGCAGTACTTC.

The chain has TRBV2 and TRBJ1-5; 7 positions agree with TRBD1. Losses at the gene ends were 5 bases for V and 6 bases for J; bases not matched to a gene: 7. The CDR3 contains 14 residues. Germline V gene lookup returns CDR1 SNHLY and CDR2 FYNNEI. CDR3 residues: CASSRNRGGQPQHF. The DNA for the CDR3 is TGTGCCAGCAGTCGGAACAGGGGCGGTCAGCCCCAGCATTTT.

The CDR3 sequence: CASSLGQRPNGYTF. DNA of the CDR3: TGCGCCAGCAGCCTGGGACAGAGACCTAATGGCTACACCTTC. V is TRBV5-1 and J is TRBJ1-2; 7 positions match TRBD1. Per the germline V gene, CDR1 is SGHRS and CDR2 is YFSETQ. The CDR3 covers 14 residues. V lost 4 bases to trimming and J lost 6 bases; unmatched junction nucleotides: 9.

The CDR3 protein is CASSIRSGEEQFF. The DNA for the CDR3 is TGTGCCAGTAGTATTCGCAGCGGAGAAGAGCAGTTCTTC. V and J are TRBV19 and TRBJ2-1; tentatively, D is TRBD2 (5 bases). Trimming stripped 3 bases from V and 10 bases from J, with 13 bases between. This CDR3 spans 13 amino acids. The germline gives CDR1 LNHDA, CDR2 SQIVND (reference sequence).

V usage is TRBV6-5 and J usage is TRBJ1-4; 7 bases map to TRBD1. V was clipped by 11 bases and J by 7 bases; unmatched bases: 16. The V gene's germline CDR1 is MNHEY and CDR2 SVGAGI. This CDR3 is 15 amino acids long. Written as DNA, the CDR3 is TGTGCCTGCGGCGGGCCCGAGGGGGCGCGTGAAAAACTGTTTTTT. Its translation: CACGGPEGAREKLFF.

This chain joins TRBV18 and TRBJ1-3; D not certain. V lost 0 bases to trimming and J lost 4 bases, with 10 bases between them. CDR1 KGHSH and CDR2 LQKENI come from the germline V gene. The CDR3 has 15 residues. The CDR3 loop is CASSPPGLTGNTIYF. In DNA form, the CDR3 reads TGTGCCAGCTCACCACCCGGACTTACCGGAAACACCATATATTTT.

V gene TRBV4-1 combines with J gene TRBJ2-7; TRBD1 is a possible D gene (5 bases). Germline CDR1 and CDR2: MGHRA and YSYEKL. This CDR3 has 18 amino acids. V was clipped by 1 base and J by 5 bases, with 24 bases between them. CDR3 sequence: CASSQVGPLSGRGDEQYF. CDR3 nucleotide sequence: TGCGCCAGCAGCCAAGTAGGTCCCTTGTCAGGGCGCGGAGACGAGCAGTACTTC.

The V and J genes are TRBV20-1 and TRBJ1-4; 7 nucleotides align to TRBD1. Losses at the gene ends were 3 bases for V and 5 bases for J; bases not matched to a gene: 9. Germline CDR1 reads DFQATT; CDR2 reads SNEGSKA (reference sequence). The CDR3 is 15 residues long. CDR3 region: CSASDPRDSNEKLFF. CDR3 sequence (DNA): TGCAGTGCTAGTGACCCCCGGGACAGCAATGAAAAACTGTTTTTT.

V and J are TRBV18 and TRBJ2-7, with 13 bases matching TRBD2. The CDR3 runs 15 residues. Trimming at V came to 2 bases and at J to 3 bases, leaving 1 base not matched to a gene. CDR1 and CDR2 from the germline V gene are KGHSH and LQKENI. CDR3 in DNA: TGTGCCAGCTCACCAGGACTAGCGGGGGTCTACGAGCAGTACTTC. Residues: CASSPGLAGVYEQYF.

The rearrangement uses TRBV6-4 and TRBJ2-1; 10 bases map to TRBD2. The CDR3 has 15 residues. J lost 9 bases, V lost 6 bases, and 11 bases had no gene match. The germline gives CDR1 MRHNA, CDR2 SNTAGT. The CDR3 spells CASSGLADYRSEQFF. The CDR3 DNA sequence: TGTGCCAGCAGCGGACTAGCGGACTATAGGAGTGAGCAGTTCTTC.